This T cell receptor (beta chain) was identified during a study of blood T cells in healthy people across ages. Findings and caveats of the study: The unsorted PBMCs prevented any conclusive comparison of naive versus antigen-experienced cells.

Germline trimming cut 5 bases from V and 6 bases from J; bases unmatched to any gene: 18. Germline CDR1 reads MNHEY; CDR2 reads SMNVEV (reference sequence). The CDR3 spans 18 residues. As concerns this clonotype: Its antigen is unidentified.

Then a second PCR, running about 6 to 12 cycles, was carried out with a sample-barcoded 5' primer and a J-beta primer mix. The template-switch adaptor, which had 12 random nucleotides, put a tag on each cDNA molecule. TCRdb ran MiXCR on the 5' RACE reads and lists one entry per CDR3 protein. The sample shows hundreds of thousands of distinct CDR3 sequences, around 28% of them seen only once. This chain uses TRBV27 with TRBJ2-2, with 7 bases lining up with TRBD2. What was sequenced was blood. The TCR was taken from an elderly woman in good health. CDR3 loop: CASSPFRVWTSVSGELFF. The CDR3 bases are TGTGCCAGCAGTCCCTTTCGGGTTTGGACTAGTGTGTCCGGGGAGCTGTTTTTT.